The 16 T cell receptor beta chains presented below share a single source sample, sequenced in a study of cytomegalovirus exposure and HLA in healthy donors. Produced via immunoSEQ multiplex PCR; TCRdb's table is partial and in-frame only. This table holds about 90,000 clones, almost 85% found once. The source material was PBMCs. These receptors originate from a young woman in good health and CMV-seropositive.

V and J are TRBV28 and TRBJ2-2, with D perhaps matching TRBD1 (5 bases). The CDR3 has 15 amino acids. With 8 bases removed from V and 1 base from J, the gap between germline ends came to 14 bases. Looked up from germline, CDR1 is MDHEN and CDR2 is SYDVKM. In DNA form, the CDR3 reads TGTGCCAGCCAAGGGGCCGCTCAGAACACCGGGGAGCTGTTTTTT. It is translated as CASQGAAQNTGELFF.

This clone was seen a single time. V usage is TRBV7-3 and J usage is TRBJ2-6, with D maybe TRBD2 (5 bases). The CDR3 covers 15 residues. Between the trimmed V and J ends, which lost 7 bases and 0 bases, there was a span of 10 bases. Germline loops: CDR1 SGHTA, CDR2 FQGTGA. The CDR3 region is CASTPAGSGANVLTF. The CDR3 nucleotides are TGTGCCAGCACCCCCGCGGGCTCTGGGGCCAACGTCCTGACTTTC. Supplemented by reference TRBV7-3 and TRBJ2-6, the full variable domain reads GAGVSQTPSNKVTEKGKYVELRCDPISGHTALYWYRQSLGQGPEFLIYFQGTGAADDSGLPNDRFFAVRPEGSVSTLKIQRTERGDSAVYLCASTPAGSGANVLTFGAGSRLTVL.

J is TRBJ1-5 and V is TRBV9; D not resolved. Germline CDR1 SGDLS, CDR2 YYNGEE. The CDR3 is 14 residues long. V was trimmed by 3 bases and J by 3 bases, leaving 10 bases between them. The CDR3 sequence is CASSGRTDNQPQHF. CDR3 nucleotides: TGTGCCAGCAGCGGGAGGACGGACAATCAGCCCCAGCATTTT.

The chain combines TRBV11-2 with TRBJ1-2; 7 bases are shared with TRBD1. CDR1 is SGHAT and CDR2 is FQNNGV in the germline V gene. The CDR3 is 14 amino acids. V dropped 5 bases and J dropped 4; count of bases not matched to a gene: 7. The CDR3 reads CASSHTGQTYGYTF. The DNA of the CDR3 is TGTGCCAGCAGCCATACGGGACAGACCTATGGCTACACCTTC. Looking up the rest from reference TRBV11-2 and TRBJ1-2 gives the full variable domain: EAGVAQSPRYKIIEKRQSVAFWCNPISGHATLYWYQQILGQGPKLLIQFQNNGVVDDSQLPKDRFSAERLKGVDSTLKIQPAKLEDSAVYLCASSHTGQTYGYTFGSGTRLTVV.

The CDR3 loop is CASSVASGQNTGELFF. In DNA form, the CDR3 reads TGTGCCAGCAGCGTAGCTAGCGGGCAGAACACCGGGGAGCTGTTTTTT. This chain connects TRBV9 to TRBJ2-2; 8 positions match TRBD2. CDR1 SGDLS and CDR2 YYNGEE come from the germline V gene. The CDR3 runs to 16 residues. J was trimmed by 1 base and V by 0 bases; bases with no gene match: 2.

The rearrangement links TRBV5-4 to TRBJ1-5, with 7 bases matching TRBD1. The CDR3 is 15 residues long. Germline V gene data show CDR1 as SGHNT and CDR2 as YYREEE (reference sequence). J was trimmed by 4 bases and V by 4 bases; bases with no gene match: 8. In nucleotides, the CDR3 is TGTGCCAGCAGCCTCGGGGGACAGTTAAATCAGCCCCAGCATTTT. It yields the protein CASSLGGQLNQPQHF.

The chain recombines TRBV28 with TRBJ2-5; D possibly corresponds to TRBD1 (6 bases). The germline V gene encodes CDR1 MDHEN and CDR2 SYDVKM. Between the trimmed V and J ends, which lost 3 bases and 1 base, there was a span of 12 bases. This CDR3 spans 15 amino acids. The CDR3 sequence is CASSFPGVPQETQYF. In nucleotides, the CDR3 is TGTGCCAGCAGTTTTCCAGGGGTGCCCCAAGAGACCCAGTACTTC. Supplemented by reference TRBV28 and TRBJ2-5, the full variable domain reads DVKVTQSSRYLVKRTGEKVFLECVQDMDHENMFWYRQDPGLGLRLIYFSYDVKMKEKGDIPEGYSVSREKKERFSLILESASTNQTSMYLCASSFPGVPQETQYFGPGTRLLVL.

This sequence joins TRBV6-4 and TRBJ1-2; D possibly corresponds to TRBD1 (5 bases). CDR1 and CDR2 (germline): MRHNA, SNTAGT. The CDR3 consists of 10 residues. Trimming removed 7 bases from V and 8 bases from J, with 8 bases in between. For the CDR3, the DNA is TGTGCCAGCACGGGGGGAGGCTACACCTTC. Residues: CASTGGGYTF.

The chain carries TRBV7-9 and TRBJ2-1, with 8 bases identical to TRBD2. Germline V gene sequence: CDR1 SEHNR, CDR2 FQNEAQ (reference sequence). V was clipped by 1 base and J by 2 bases; unmatched bases: 7. The CDR3 runs 17 residues. CDR3 loop: CASSLESRGGTYNEQFF. CDR3 sequence (DNA): TGTGCCAGCAGCTTAGAATCTCGGGGGGGGACCTACAATGAGCAGTTCTTC.

This clone was counted a few times. The genes are TRBV5-1 and TRBJ1-1, with 7 bases lining up with TRBD1. CDR3 length: 15 amino acids. Trimming at V came to 0 bases and at J to 8 bases, leaving 10 bases not matched to a gene. CDR1 and CDR2 (germline): SGHRS, YFSETQ. Here the CDR3 reads CASSLGGTDYQEAFF. CDR3 sequence (DNA): TGCGCCAGCAGCTTGGGAGGGACAGACTATCAGGAAGCTTTCTTT.

CDR3 protein: CAWIGQTSSYNEQFF. CDR3 DNA: TGTGCCTGGATCGGACAGACCAGCTCCTACAATGAGCAGTTCTTC. This rearrangement joins TRBV30 to TRBJ2-1, with a tentative D call TRBD1 (6 bases). V lost 4 bases and J lost 0, with 13 bases in between. Germline CDR1 is GTSNPN and CDR2 is SVGIG (reference sequence). The CDR3 covers 15 residues.

The J gene is TRBJ1-2, the V gene TRBV19; 9 nucleotides agree with TRBD1. Germline trimming cut 6 bases from V and 4 bases from J; bases unmatched to any gene: 3. Germline CDR1 and CDR2: LNHDA and SQIVND (reference sequence). The CDR3 spans 13 residues. The CDR3, as DNA: TGTGCCAGTAGGGTGACAGGGGGCTATGGCTACACCTTC. This codes for CASRVTGGYGYTF.

The chain recombines TRBV5-1 with TRBJ2-1, with 11 bases fitting TRBD2. The CDR3 covers 15 residues. The V gene's germline CDR1 is SGHRS and CDR2 YFSETQ. Trimming cost V 3 bases and J 4 bases; bases outside gene matches: 3. CDR3 bases: TGCGCCAGCAGCTCTAGCGGGGGGCTTTACAATGAGCAGTTCTTC. Protein: CASSSSGGLYNEQFF. Using reference TRBV5-1 and TRBJ2-1 for the parts outside the CDR3, the full variable domain is KAGVTQTPRYLIKTRGQQVTLSCSPISGHRSVSWYQQTPGQGLQFLFEYFSETQRNKGNFPGRFSGRQFSNSRSEMNVSTLELGDSALYLCASSSSGGLYNEQFFGPGTRLTVL.

This clone was seen only a few times. The rearrangement uses TRBV5-1 and TRBJ1-1; D unclear. CDR3 length: 12 amino acids. Per the germline V gene, CDR1 is SGHRS and CDR2 is YFSETQ. V was shortened by 0 bases and J by 7 bases, with 7 bases between the two germline ends. The CDR3 is CASSLDASEAFF. DNA of the CDR3: TGCGCCAGCAGCTTGGATGCGAGTGAAGCTTTCTTT.

The chain couples TRBV21-1 to TRBJ1-4; the table's D gene call, TRBD1, was not cross checked with the DNA. TRBV21-1 is designated a pseudogene. The CDR3 extends over 18 amino acids. The CDR3, as DNA: TGTGCCAGCAGCACCCCGGGCAGGGGGCGGGCAACTAATGAAAAACTGTTTTTT. The encoded protein is CASSTPGRGRATNEKLFF.

This sequence joins TRBV13 and TRBJ2-7; 12 positions match TRBD1. Germline CDR1 and CDR2: PRHDT and FYEKMQ (reference sequence). V lost 6 bases, J lost 4 bases, and 7 bases stayed unmatched. The length of the CDR3 is 15 residues. Written as DNA, the CDR3 is TGTGCCAGCAGTTACCGGGACAGGGGGCGTTACGAGCAGTACTTC. Translation: CASSYRDRGRYEQYF. Full variable domain (rest looked up from reference TRBV13 and TRBJ2-7): AAGVIQSPRHLIKEKRETATLKCYPIPRHDTVYWYQQGPGQDPQFLISFYEKMQSDKGSIPDRFSAQQFSDYHSELNMSSLELGDSALYFCASSYRDRGRYEQYFGPGTRLTVT.